This T cell receptor (beta chain) was identified during a study of spatial heterogeneity in lung cancer. Sample time point: sample taken at primary tumor resection. TCRdb ran MiXCR on the 5' RACE reads and lists one entry per CDR3 protein. The sample consists of approximately 25,000 distinct CDR3 sequences, roughly 7.2% of them appearing once. V was cut by 6 bases and J by 4 bases, with 25 bases left in between. Per germline, CDR1 DFQATT and CDR2 SNEGSKA (reference sequence). The length of the CDR3 is 16 residues. This sequence originates from a male donor with early-stage non-small cell lung cancer. The chain links TRBV20-1 to TRBJ2-7; D tentatively fits TRBD1 or TRBD2 (6 bases each). The sequencing used PBMCs, collected at surgery. CDR3 sequence (DNA): TGCAGTGCGTCGGGAGCGGGTGGGGGCCCCTCATACGAGCAGTACTTC. Translated: CSASGAGGGPSYEQYF.